The 25 T cell receptor beta chains below were found in one sample sequenced in a study of CD8+ T cells in alopecia areata. Treatment here: oral pan-JAK inhibitor, 5-10 mg twice daily. Following extraction, RNA underwent reverse transcription to cDNA, which served as the sequencing template. Clones were sequenced by immunoSEQ multiplex PCR, and TCRdb holds only the in-frame ones, with some missing. Here the sample spans approximately 120,000 clones, approximately 60% being singletons. Sequencing was performed on CD4+ T cells sorted from blood, taken at week 4, from a patient treated with tofacitinib. These receptor sequences come from a human donor with alopecia areata.

This chain uses TRBV10-3 with TRBJ1-5; no clear D gene. Germline V gene sequence: CDR1 ENHRY, CDR2 SYGVKD. CDR3 size: 13 residues. V was pared by 8 bases and J by 5 bases, with 13 bases between. The CDR3 is CAIAAGWDQPQHF. For the CDR3, the DNA is TGTGCCATCGCGGCAGGTTGGGATCAGCCCCAGCATTTT.

Only a few counts were recorded for this clone. The V gene is TRBV5-1, the J gene TRBJ2-5, with D tentatively TRBD1 or TRBD2 (5 bases each). V was cut by 6 bases and J by 2 bases, with 11 bases left in between. The germline CDR1 and CDR2 sequences are SGHRS and YFSETQ. The CDR3 runs 13 residues. The CDR3 DNA follows: TGCGCCAGCAACGTGTGGGGGCAAGAGACCCAGTACTTC. Translating it yields CASNVWGQETQYF.

This clone came up a few times. The chain couples TRBV29-1 to TRBJ2-5, with D possibly TRBD1 on 6 matching bases. The CDR3 totals 14 residues. V was trimmed by 6 bases and J by 5 bases, leaving 19 bases between them. Germline-derived CDR1 and CDR2 are SQVTM and ANQGSEA. The CDR3 DNA reads as TGCAGCGTGACTGGGACATCTGGACAGGAGACCCAGTACTTC. It specifies CSVTGTSGQETQYF.

This clone occurred a few times. The chain recombines TRBV7-8 with TRBJ2-2; no definite D call. This CDR3 is 14 amino acids long. The V end was cut by 5 bases, the J end by 6 bases, with 13 bases between. Germline V CDR1 and CDR2: SGHVS, FQNEAQ. The CDR3 nucleotides read TGTGCCAGCAGCATCCTATGGGGTGCCGGGGAGCTGTTTTTT. Its translation is CASSILWGAGELFF.

This chain connects TRBV29-1 to TRBJ2-1, with TRBD2 identical over 11 bases. Germline values: CDR1 SQVTM, CDR2 ANQGSEA. The CDR3 loop spans 14 amino acids. V lost 7 bases and J lost 4; bases outside the gene matches: 6. This CDR3 reads CSGRLAGSYNEQFF. For the CDR3, the DNA is TGCAGCGGAAGACTAGCGGGGAGTTACAATGAGCAGTTCTTC.

V and J are TRBV27 and TRBJ1-2; 8 bases fit TRBD1. Germline loops: CDR1 MNHEY, CDR2 SMNVEV (reference sequence). V shed 6 bases, J shed 3 bases, and the junction held 6 bases outside the gene matches. The length of the CDR3 is 14 residues. The CDR3 DNA reads TGTGCCAGCAGCAAAAACAGGGGGGACTATGGCTACACCTTC. Translated, it gives CASSKNRGDYGYTF.

The chain links TRBV7-2 to TRBJ1-6; tentatively, D is TRBD1 (5 bases). This CDR3 is built from 15 residues. Trimming shortened V by 5 bases and J by 4 bases, and 12 bases separated the two germline ends. Germline V gene data show CDR1 as SGHTA and CDR2 as FQGNSA. DNA of the CDR3: TGTGCCAGCAGCCTGCAGGGTGGATATAATTCACCCCTCCACTTT. Its protein is CASSLQGGYNSPLHF.

The chain recombines TRBV6-6 with TRBJ1-3, with a possible D match to TRBD1 (6 bases). The germline V gene has CDR1 MNHNY and CDR2 SVGAGI (reference sequence). V lost 4 bases, J lost 4 bases, and 8 bases lay in between. CDR3 size: 13 residues. CDR3 sequence reads: CASSSGQGNTIYF. In nucleotides, the CDR3 is TGTGCCAGCAGTTCCGGACAGGGAAACACCATATATTTT.

V usage is TRBV4-2 and J usage is TRBJ2-5; D is possibly TRBD2 (5 bases). CDR3 length equals 16 residues. Trimming removed 1 base from V and 4 bases from J, with 16 bases in between. Germline V lookup: CDR1 LGHNA, CDR2 YNFKEQ. DNA of the CDR3: TGTGCCAGCAGCCAAGTTCTCTCGGGGAACTTAGAGACCCAGTACTTC. Amino acid sequence: CASSQVLSGNLETQYF.

The gene calls are TRBV7-2 and TRBJ2-1; D is unresolved. The V end was cut by 3 bases, the J end by 0 bases, with 9 bases between. Germline CDR1 SGHTA, CDR2 FQGNSA. This CDR3 is 15 amino acids long. CDR3 nucleotides: TGTGCCAGCAGCTTCAGAGGATACTCCTACAATGAGCAGTTCTTC. It is translated as CASSFRGYSYNEQFF.

The chain employs TRBV5-4 and TRBJ2-5; 11 nucleotides agree with TRBD2. The germline V gene encodes CDR1 SGHNT and CDR2 YYREEE (reference sequence). V lost 0 bases and J lost 2; bases outside the gene matches: 0. The CDR3 consists of 15 residues. In nucleotides, the CDR3 is TGTGCCAGCAGCTTGGCTAGCGGGGGGCAAGAGACCCAGTACTTC. Protein: CASSLASGGQETQYF.

The chain combines TRBV7-9 with TRBJ2-7; D is perhaps TRBD1 (6 bases). V lost 3 bases and J 2 bases, leaving 8 bases between the germline ends. CDR1 is SEHNR, CDR2 FQNEAQ, per germline (reference sequence). The CDR3 loop spans 13 amino acids. The CDR3 DNA is TGTGCCAGCAGCTTTGCAGGGGCCTACGAGCAGTACTTC. Amino acid sequence: CASSFAGAYEQYF.

The CDR3 loop reads CASSLKTGETVTEAFF. The CDR3, as DNA: TGTGCCAGCAGTCTAAAGACAGGGGAAACGGTCACTGAAGCTTTCTTT. This chain uses TRBV27 with TRBJ1-1; 8 bases align to TRBD1. This CDR3 comprises 16 residues. The V and J ends lost 5 bases and 4 bases, in that order; junction bases with no gene match: 12. CDR1 is MNHEY and CDR2 is SMNVEV in the germline V gene (reference sequence).

The V and J genes are TRBV7-2 and TRBJ2-1, with D unclear. The V and J ends lost 1 base and 3 bases respectively, with 7 bases between them. CDR1 SGHTA and CDR2 FQGNSA come from the germline V gene. The CDR3 has 14 amino acids. The chain's CDR3 is CASSLGRYYNEQFF. CDR3 nucleotides: TGTGCCAGCAGCTTAGGACGATACTACAATGAGCAGTTCTTC. The whole variable domain, filled in from reference TRBV7-2 and TRBJ2-1, reads GAGVSQSPSNKVTEKGKDVELRCDPISGHTALYWYRQSLGQGLEFLIYFQGNSAPDKSGLPSDRFSAERTGGSVSTLTIQRTQQEDSAVYLCASSLGRYYNEQFFGPGTRLTVL.

The rearrangement joins TRBV7-9 to TRBJ2-5; 9 nucleotides match TRBD2. V was clipped by 1 base and J by 1 base; unmatched bases: 7. This CDR3 has 17 residues. Germline-derived CDR1 and CDR2 are SEHNR and FQNEAQ (reference sequence). The CDR3 DNA sequence: TGTGCCAGCAGCTTAGAGGCTAGCGGGGCGATCCAAGAGACCCAGTACTTC. Translation: CASSLEASGAIQETQYF.

The J gene is TRBJ1-5, the V gene TRBV2; D uncertain. Trimming took off 7 bases at V and 6 bases at J, with 13 bases between the two ends. The CDR3 totals 13 residues. Per the germline V gene, CDR1 is SNHLY and CDR2 is FYNNEI. The CDR3 sequence: CASKFEEAQPQHF. CDR3 DNA: TGTGCCAGCAAATTCGAAGAGGCTCAGCCCCAGCATTTT.

As concerns this clone: Other DNA sequences in the same sample also yield this CDR3. The chain links TRBV15 to TRBJ2-3; D call uncertain. This CDR3 has 13 residues. Germline V gene lookup returns CDR1 LNHNV and CDR2 YYDKDF (reference sequence). V lost 0 bases and J 4 bases, leaving 5 bases between the germline ends. This chain's CDR3 is CATSRDAADTQYF. As DNA, the CDR3 is TGTGCCACCAGCAGAGATGCGGCAGATACGCAGTATTTT.

The chain has TRBV29-1 and TRBJ2-2, with 8 bases lining up with TRBD1. V lost 7 bases and J lost 9; bases outside the gene matches: 10. In germline, CDR1 is SQVTM, CDR2 ANQGSEA. The CDR3 runs to 13 residues. CDR3 nucleotide sequence: TGCAGCGCCCGGGACAGGATGGACCGGGAGCTGTTTTTT. The encoded protein is CSARDRMDRELFF.

V is TRBV7-2 and J is TRBJ1-2; D not certain. The ends were cut back, 6 bases at V and 2 bases at J, with 13 bases in the middle. There are 14 residues in the CDR3. CDR1 and CDR2 from the germline V gene are SGHTA and FQGNSA. The CDR3 bases are TGTGCCAGCAGGCCGACGGAGTCGAACTATGGCTACACCTTC. Translation: CASRPTESNYGYTF.

CDR3 residues: CASSDLAGGPYEQYF. The CDR3 DNA follows: TGTGCCAGCAGCGACCTAGCTGGAGGCCCCTACGAGCAGTACTTC. This chain uses TRBV7-2 with TRBJ2-7; maybe TRBD2 (5 bases). CDR1 and CDR2 (germline): SGHTA, FQGNSA. V was clipped by 5 bases and J by 2 bases, with 16 bases between them. The CDR3 consists of 15 residues.

This clone was counted once. The chain uses TRBV4-1 and TRBJ2-1, with 8 nucleotides matching TRBD2. The CDR3 sequence is 16 residues long. Germline lookup yields CDR1 MGHRA and CDR2 YSYEKL. The junction had 12 bases not matched to a gene; V was cut back by 5 bases and J by 6 bases. The CDR3, as DNA: TGCGCCAGCAGCTTCGAAGCGGGAGAGCCTTCCAATGAGCAGTTCTTC. Translating gives CASSFEAGEPSNEQFF.

The chain recombines TRBV13 with TRBJ1-5; D may be TRBD1 (5 bases). Germline V lookup: CDR1 PRHDT, CDR2 FYEKMQ (reference sequence). V lost 5 bases and J lost 4, with 12 bases in between. This CDR3 has 14 residues. CDR3 protein: CASSHGARNQPQHF. The CDR3 DNA is TGTGCCAGCAGCCATGGGGCGCGGAATCAGCCCCAGCATTTT.

The chain uses TRBV7-2 and TRBJ1-2; weak D call: TRBD1 (5 bases). V shed 1 base and J shed 1 base, with 10 bases lying between them. The CDR3 sequence is 15 residues long. Per the germline V gene, CDR1 is SGHTA and CDR2 is FQGNSA. Written as DNA, the CDR3 is TGTGCCAGCAGCTTAGTGCGGGGACTTAACTATGGCTACACCTTC. It is translated as CASSLVRGLNYGYTF.

CDR3 region: CASSDGEDWVYEQYF. In DNA, the CDR3 is TGTGCCAGCAGCGACGGAGAGGACTGGGTCTACGAGCAGTACTTC. This rearrangement joins TRBV5-6 to TRBJ2-7; D is possibly TRBD2 (5 bases). V was shortened by 4 bases and J by 3 bases, with 17 bases between the two germline ends. This CDR3 is built from 15 residues. Per germline, CDR1 SGHDT and CDR2 YYEEEE.

The V call is TRBV4-1, the J call TRBJ2-7; tentatively, D is TRBD1 (5 bases). The germline V gene encodes CDR1 MGHRA and CDR2 YSYEKL. Between the trimmed V and J ends, which lost 1 base and 4 bases, there was a span of 17 bases. This CDR3 region has 16 residues. The CDR3 here is CASSQAGLGPPYEQYF. CDR3 DNA: TGCGCCAGCAGCCAAGCAGGCTTGGGGCCACCGTACGAGCAGTACTTC.